This paragraph reports one T cell receptor (beta chain). Authors' processing steps: The authors estimated nucleated cell counts from reference gene primer amplification. TCRdb's copy holds only in-frame clones and misses some; the assay was immunoSEQ multiplex PCR. V, J and clone size reflect that table, while D and trimming were determined from the DNA. The data contain over 70,000 clones, around 82% of them singletons. This record belongs to a study of blood T cell repertoires in COVID-19. Whole-study context: The United States, Italy and Spain provided the acute and convalescent COVID-19 samples. In each case, the material was cDNA or gDNA derived from T cells, B-cell-depleted T cells, or PBMCs.

CDR3 length: 17 amino acids. V lost 5 bases and J lost 0, with 16 bases in between. The germline V gene has CDR1 SGHVS and CDR2 FNYEAQ. Sequencing was performed on peripheral blood. The receptor was derived from a man between 60 and 75 years old with acute or convalescent COVID-19. The chain carries TRBV7-6 and TRBJ1-4; tentative D call: TRBD1 (6 bases). CDR3 sequence: CASSRPTGTATNEKLFF. In DNA form, the CDR3 reads TGTGCCAGCAGCCGTCCTACAGGGACCGCAACTAATGAAAAACTGTTTTTT. The whole variable domain, filled in from reference TRBV7-6 and TRBJ1-4, reads GAGVSQSPRYKVTKRGQDVALRCDPISGHVSLYWYRQALGQGPEFLTYFNYEAQQDKSGLPNDRFSAERPEGSISTLTIQRTEQRDSAMYRCASSRPTGTATNEKLFFGSGTQLSVL.